This T cell receptor (beta chain) was captured by sequencing in a study of cytomegalovirus exposure and HLA in healthy donors. Study-wide results and limits: Later on, a genetic analysis was performed. It linked a missense variant in DCLRE1C with V- and J-gene trimming of TCR beta.

The PCR was carried out with 60 Vbeta primers and 13 Jbeta primers. Only in-frame clones appear in the TCRdb table, and some are missing; sequencing was by immunoSEQ multiplex PCR. The table has fewer than 150,000 clones, 76% seen once. The CDR3 length is 15 residues. V lost 6 bases to trimming and J lost 7 bases; unmatched junction nucleotides: 4. CDR1 SNHLY and CDR2 FYNNEI come from the germline V gene. Details on this clone: Its specificity is not known.

The clonotype was recovered from a middle-aged man in good health and CMV-seronegative. Sequencing was carried out using PBMCs. This rearrangement joins TRBV2 to TRBJ2-1; 15 bases align to TRBD2. The CDR3 DNA reads TGTGCCAGCAGCAGGACTAGCGGGAGGGGGAATGAGCAGTTCTTC. Its protein is CASSRTSGRGNEQFF. Filled out from reference TRBV2 and TRBJ2-1, the complete variable domain reads EPEVTQTPSHQVTQMGQEVILRCVPISNHLYFYWYRQILGQKVEFLVSFYNNEISEKSEIFDDQFSVERPDGSNFTLKIRSTKLEDSAMYFCASSRTSGRGNEQFFGPGTRLTVL.